These 2 T cell receptor beta chains originate from one sample sequenced in a study of blood T cell repertoires in COVID-19 (dated by TCRdb to about 2020). The method behind the library was the immunoSEQ multiplex PCR assay. TCRdb re-hosts the immuneACCESS table, in-frame sequences only. Its copies lack some clones; in the studies checked, an unresolved V gene accounts for under half of them, and the cause for the rest is not known. For this sample there are more than 100,000 clones; roughly 79% appear just once. Together, the top ten hold roughly 9% of the sample. The sample comprised peripheral blood. Receptors originate from a woman in her fifties or sixties with active or convalescent COVID-19.

The sample holds one count of this clone. The chain uses TRBV28 and TRBJ1-2, with D perhaps TRBD1 (5 bases). The germline gives CDR1 MDHEN, CDR2 SYDVKM. The germline V and J ends were trimmed by 5 bases and 5 bases, with 12 bases remaining between them. The CDR3 consists of 13 residues. Here the CDR3 reads CASSRGDGYGYTF. In DNA form, the CDR3 reads TGTGCCAGCAGTCGGGGGGACGGATATGGCTACACCTTC.

This clone was picked up many times. The chain is built from TRBV19 and TRBJ1-1; D is ambiguous. The CDR3 loop spans 12 amino acids. V lost 6 bases and J 8 bases, leaving 13 bases between the germline ends. Germline assignment: CDR1 LNHDA and CDR2 SQIVND (reference sequence). The CDR3 DNA is TGTGCCAGTAGCAGTAACGCTGTCGAAGCTTTCTTT. Translation: CASSSNAVEAFF.